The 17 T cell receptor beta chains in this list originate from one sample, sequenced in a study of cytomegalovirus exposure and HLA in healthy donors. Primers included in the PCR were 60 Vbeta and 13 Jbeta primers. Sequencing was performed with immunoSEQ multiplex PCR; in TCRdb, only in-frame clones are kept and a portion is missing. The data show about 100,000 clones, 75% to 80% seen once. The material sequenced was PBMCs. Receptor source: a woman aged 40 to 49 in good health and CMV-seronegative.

CDR3 loop: CASRPIPGSRGNQPQHF. The CDR3 region has the DNA TGTGCCAGCAGGCCGATCCCGGGGTCTAGGGGCAATCAGCCCCAGCATTTT. The rearrangement links TRBV28 to TRBJ1-5; D is undetermined. V lost 6 bases to trimming and J lost 2 bases, with 20 bases between them. There are 17 residues in the CDR3. CDR1 is MDHEN, CDR2 SYDVKM, per germline.

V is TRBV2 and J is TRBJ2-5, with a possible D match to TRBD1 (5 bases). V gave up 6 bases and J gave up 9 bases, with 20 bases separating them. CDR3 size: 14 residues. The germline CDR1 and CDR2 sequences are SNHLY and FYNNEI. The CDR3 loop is CASRGGTVQGAQYF. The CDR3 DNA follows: TGTGCCAGCAGGGGCGGTACGGTCCAAGGGGCCCAGTACTTC.

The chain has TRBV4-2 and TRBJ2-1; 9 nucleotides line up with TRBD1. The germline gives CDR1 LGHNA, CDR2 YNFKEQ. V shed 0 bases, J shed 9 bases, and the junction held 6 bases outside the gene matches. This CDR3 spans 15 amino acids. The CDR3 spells CASSQDWGQGVEQFF. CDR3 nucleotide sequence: TGTGCCAGCAGCCAAGATTGGGGACAGGGAGTTGAGCAGTTCTTC.

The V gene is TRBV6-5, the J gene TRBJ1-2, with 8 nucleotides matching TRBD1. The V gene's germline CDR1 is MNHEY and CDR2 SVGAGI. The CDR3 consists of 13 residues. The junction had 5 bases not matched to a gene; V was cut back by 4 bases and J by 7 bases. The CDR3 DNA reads TGTGCCAGCAGTTCCGGACAGGGCTTTGGCTACACCTTC. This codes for CASSSGQGFGYTF.

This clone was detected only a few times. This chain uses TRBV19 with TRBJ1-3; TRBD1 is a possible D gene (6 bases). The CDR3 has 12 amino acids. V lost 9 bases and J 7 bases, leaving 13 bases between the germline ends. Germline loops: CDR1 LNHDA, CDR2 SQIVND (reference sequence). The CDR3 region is CASHRESNTIYF. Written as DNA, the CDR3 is TGTGCCAGCCACAGGGAATCCAACACCATATATTTT.

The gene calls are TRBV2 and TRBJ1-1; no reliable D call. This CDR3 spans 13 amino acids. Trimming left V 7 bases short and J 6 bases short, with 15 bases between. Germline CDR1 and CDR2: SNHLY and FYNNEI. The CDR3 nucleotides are TGTGCCAGCACTTGGGCAGGCGCCCCTGAAGCTTTCTTT. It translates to CASTWAGAPEAFF. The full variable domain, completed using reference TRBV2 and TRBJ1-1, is EPEVTQTPSHQVTQMGQEVILRCVPISNHLYFYWYRQILGQKVEFLVSFYNNEISEKSEIFDDQFSVERPDGSNFTLKIRSTKLEDSAMYFCASTWAGAPEAFFGQGTRLTVV.

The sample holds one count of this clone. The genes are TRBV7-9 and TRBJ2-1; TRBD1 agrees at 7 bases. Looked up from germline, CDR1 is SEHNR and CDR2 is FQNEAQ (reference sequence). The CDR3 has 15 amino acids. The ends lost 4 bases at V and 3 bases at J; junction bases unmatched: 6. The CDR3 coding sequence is TGTGCCAGCAGCTCGACCGGGACAGTCTACAATGAGCAGTTCTTC. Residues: CASSSTGTVYNEQFF.

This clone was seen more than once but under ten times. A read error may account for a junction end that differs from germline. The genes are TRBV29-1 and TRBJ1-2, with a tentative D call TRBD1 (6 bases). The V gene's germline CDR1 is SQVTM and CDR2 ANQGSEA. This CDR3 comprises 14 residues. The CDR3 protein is CSVVTGTPPYGYPF. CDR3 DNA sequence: TGCAGCGTTGTAACCGGGACACCCCCCTATGGCTACCCCTTC.

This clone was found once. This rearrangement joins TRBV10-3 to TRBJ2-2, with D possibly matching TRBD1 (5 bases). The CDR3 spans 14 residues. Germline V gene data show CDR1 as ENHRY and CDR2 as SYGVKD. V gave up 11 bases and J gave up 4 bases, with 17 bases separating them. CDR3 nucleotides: TGTGCCGGCCGGTTGGGGCCGGGCACCGGGGAGCTGTTTTTT. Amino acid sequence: CAGRLGPGTGELFF.

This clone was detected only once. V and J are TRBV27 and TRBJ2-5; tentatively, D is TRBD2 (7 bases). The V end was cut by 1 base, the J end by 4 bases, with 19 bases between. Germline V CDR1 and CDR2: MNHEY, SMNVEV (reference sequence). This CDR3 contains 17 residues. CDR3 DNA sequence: TGTGCCAGCAGTTTATTGGGTGGGGGGGGCGCGAGAGAGACCCAGTACTTC. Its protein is CASSLLGGGGARETQYF.

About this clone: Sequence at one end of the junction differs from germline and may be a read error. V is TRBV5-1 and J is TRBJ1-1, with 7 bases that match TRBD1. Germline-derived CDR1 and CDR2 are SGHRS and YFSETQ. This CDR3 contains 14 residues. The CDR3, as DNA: TGCGCCAGCGGCTTGGACAGGATGACCACTGAAGCTTTCTTT. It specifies CASGLDRMTTEAFF. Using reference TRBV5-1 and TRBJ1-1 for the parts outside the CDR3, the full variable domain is KAGVTQTPRYLIKTRGQQVTLSCSPISGHRSVSWYQQTPGQGLQFLFEYFSETQRNKGNFPGRFSGRQFSNSRSEMNVSTLELGDSALYLCASGLDRMTTEAFFGQGTRLTVV.

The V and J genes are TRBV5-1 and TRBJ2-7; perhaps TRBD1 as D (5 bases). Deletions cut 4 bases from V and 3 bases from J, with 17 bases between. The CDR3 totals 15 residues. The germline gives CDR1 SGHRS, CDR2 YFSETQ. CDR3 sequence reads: CASSQDPKGLYEQYF. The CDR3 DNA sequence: TGCGCCAGCAGCCAGGACCCCAAGGGGCTCTACGAGCAGTACTTC.

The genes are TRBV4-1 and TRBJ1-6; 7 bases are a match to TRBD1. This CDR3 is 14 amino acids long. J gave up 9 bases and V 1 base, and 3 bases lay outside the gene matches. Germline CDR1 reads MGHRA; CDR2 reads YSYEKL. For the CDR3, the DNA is TGCGCCAGCAGCCAAGGGACAGGAGCTTCACCCCTCCACTTT. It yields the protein CASSQGTGASPLHF.

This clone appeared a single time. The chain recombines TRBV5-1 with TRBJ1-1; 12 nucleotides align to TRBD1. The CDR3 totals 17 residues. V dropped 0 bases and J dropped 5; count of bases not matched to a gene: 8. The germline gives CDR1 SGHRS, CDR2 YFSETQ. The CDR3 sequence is CASSLAGTGGQWTEAFF. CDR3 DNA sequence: TGCGCCAGCAGCTTGGCCGGGACAGGGGGCCAGTGGACTGAAGCTTTCTTT.

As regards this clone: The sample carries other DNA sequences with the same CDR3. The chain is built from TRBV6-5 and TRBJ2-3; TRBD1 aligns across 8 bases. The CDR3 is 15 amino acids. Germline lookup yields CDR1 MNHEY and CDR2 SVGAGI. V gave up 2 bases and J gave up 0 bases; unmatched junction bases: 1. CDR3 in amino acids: CASSYGTGSTDTQYF. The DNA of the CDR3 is TGTGCCAGCAGTTACGGGACAGGTAGCACAGATACGCAGTATTTT.

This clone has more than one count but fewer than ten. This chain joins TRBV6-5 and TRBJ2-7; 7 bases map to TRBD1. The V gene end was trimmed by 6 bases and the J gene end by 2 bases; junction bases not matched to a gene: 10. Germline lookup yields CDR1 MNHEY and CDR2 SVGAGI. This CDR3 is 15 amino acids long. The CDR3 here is CASSVFRDSTYEQYF. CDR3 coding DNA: TGTGCCAGCAGCGTTTTCCGGGACAGCACCTACGAGCAGTACTTC.

The CDR3 coding sequence is TGTGCCAGCAGTGGGGGCTCCCACTACAATGAGCAGTTCTTC. It codes for CASSGGSHYNEQFF. The chain links TRBV28 to TRBJ2-1, with a weak D call TRBD1 (6 bases). The CDR3 is 14 residues long. Germline V gene sequence: CDR1 MDHEN, CDR2 SYDVKM. The V end was cut by 5 bases, the J end by 3 bases, with 11 bases between.